This paragraph covers one T cell receptor (beta chain) sequence. Trimming took 3 bases from V and 2 from J; bases not matched to a gene: 8. Germline V CDR1 and CDR2: SGHTA, FQGNSA. The CDR3 has 16 amino acids. PCR primers comprised 60 Vbeta and 13 Jbeta primers. The repertoire was sequenced with immunoSEQ multiplex PCR; TCRdb's copy has only in-frame clones and lacks some. The table includes about 180,000 clones, around 80% detected once. This sample is drawn from a study of cytomegalovirus exposure and HLA in healthy donors. The chain couples TRBV7-2 to TRBJ2-3, with 7 bases that match TRBD2. Sequencing was done on a sample of PBMCs. The sequence was obtained from a woman aged 50 to 60 in good health and CMV-seropositive. The CDR3 sequence is CASSLGPSGATDTQYF. CDR3 coding DNA: TGTGCCAGCAGCTTGGGCCCTAGCGGAGCCACAGATACGCAGTATTTT.